The present entry profiles one T cell receptor (beta chain) with its context. In the authors' workflow: Nucleated cell counts were estimated from reference gene primer amplification. Assay: immunoSEQ multiplex PCR; the TCRdb copy retains only in-frame clones and omits some. V, J and clone size reflect that table, while D and trimming were determined from the DNA. The sample carries 150,000 or so clones, roughly four fifths recorded once. This sample was taken from a study of blood T cell repertoires in COVID-19. In the study overall: Both acute and convalescent COVID-19 samples were obtained from the United States, Italy and Spain. Sample material is recorded as cDNA or gDNA derived from T cells, B-cell-depleted T cells, or PBMCs.

The V gene's germline CDR1 is GTSNPN and CDR2 SVGIG (reference sequence). This CDR3 spans 14 amino acids. V was shortened by 2 bases and J by 5 bases, with 13 bases between the two germline ends. The sequencing input was peripheral blood. The chain has TRBV30 and TRBJ2-1; D possibly corresponds to TRBD2 (6 bases). The source of this sequence is a man between 65 and 85 years old who had recovered from COVID-19. In DNA form, the CDR3 reads TGTGCCTGGAGTAAGACCGGGACTGACAATGAGCAGTTCTTC. Translation: CAWSKTGTDNEQFF.